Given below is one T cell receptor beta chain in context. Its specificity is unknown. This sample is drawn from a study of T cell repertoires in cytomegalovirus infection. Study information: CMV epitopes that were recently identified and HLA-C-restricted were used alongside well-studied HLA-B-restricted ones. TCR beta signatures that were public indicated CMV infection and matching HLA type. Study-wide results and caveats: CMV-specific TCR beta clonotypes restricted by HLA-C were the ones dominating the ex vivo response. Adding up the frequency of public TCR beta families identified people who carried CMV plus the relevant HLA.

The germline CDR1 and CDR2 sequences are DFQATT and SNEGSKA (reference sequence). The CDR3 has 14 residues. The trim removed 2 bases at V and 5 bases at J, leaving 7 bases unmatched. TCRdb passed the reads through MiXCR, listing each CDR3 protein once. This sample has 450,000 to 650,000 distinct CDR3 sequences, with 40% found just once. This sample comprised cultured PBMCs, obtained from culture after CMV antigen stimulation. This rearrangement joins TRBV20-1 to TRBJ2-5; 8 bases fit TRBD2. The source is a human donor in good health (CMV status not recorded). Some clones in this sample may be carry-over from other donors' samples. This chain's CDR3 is CSARPSGGRETQYF. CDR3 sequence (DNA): TGCAGTGCTAGACCGAGCGGGGGCCGGGAGACCCAGTACTTC.